One and the same sample provided the 7 T cell receptor beta chains below, sequenced in a study of shared clonotypes between healthy human individuals. Clones were sequenced by immunoSEQ multiplex PCR, and TCRdb holds only the in-frame ones, with some missing. The sample consists of approximately 320,000 clones, roughly 70% of them appearing once. Sequencing was carried out using memory CD4+ T cells sorted from blood. Noted subset: CD45RA-negative fraction. These receptors all stem from a man aged 25-40 years in good health.

The chain carries TRBV14 and TRBJ1-2, with 7 positions matching TRBD1. The ends lost 1 base at V and 4 bases at J; junction bases unmatched: 6. This CDR3 is 15 amino acids long. The germline gives CDR1 SGHDN, CDR2 FVKESK. The CDR3 loop reads CASSQATGITYGYTF. The CDR3 DNA reads as TGTGCCAGCAGCCAAGCGACAGGGATCACCTATGGCTACACCTTC.

The sample holds many counts of this clone. This rearrangement joins TRBV5-4 to TRBJ2-2, with TRBD2 identical over 9 bases. With 0 bases clipped from V and 7 bases from J, the junction kept 7 bases outside the gene matches. Germline values: CDR1 SGHNT, CDR2 YYREEE (reference sequence). This CDR3 comprises 16 residues. CDR3: CASSLGVAGAGGELFF. CDR3 bases: TGTGCCAGCAGCTTGGGGGTAGCGGGAGCGGGCGGGGAGCTGTTTTTT.

This chain links TRBV28 with TRBJ1-2, with TRBD1 as a possible D gene (6 bases). The CDR3 has 16 residues. V lost 7 bases, J lost 5 bases, and 23 bases lay in between. Germline CDR1 MDHEN, CDR2 SYDVKM. CDR3 sequence: CASTLGGAHPQYGYTF. The CDR3 nucleotides are TGTGCCAGCACCTTAGGGGGGGCGCACCCCCAATATGGCTACACCTTC.

V and J are TRBV28 and TRBJ2-1; the match to TRBD1 covers 8 bases. CDR1 is MDHEN, CDR2 SYDVKM, per germline. There are 16 residues in the CDR3. V was pared by 6 bases and J by 1 base, with 8 bases of the junction left unmatched. The CDR3 DNA reads TGTGCCAGCAGATACTCCCGGGACAGGTCCTACAATGAGCAGTTCTTC. Translating gives CASRYSRDRSYNEQFF.

The chain carries TRBV29-1 and TRBJ1-2; D uncertain. V lost 6 bases and J lost 6, with 11 bases in between. CDR1 and CDR2 from the germline V gene are SQVTM and ANQGSEA. The CDR3 consists of 11 residues. The CDR3 DNA reads TGCAGCGTCGGCCGGGAAGATGGCTACACCTTC. Protein: CSVGREDGYTF.

The chain uses TRBV10-1 and TRBJ1-1; D is unclear. V lost 0 bases, J lost 0 bases, and 11 bases lay in between. Germline loops: CDR1 WNHNN, CDR2 SYGVQD (reference sequence). This CDR3 region has 16 residues. CDR3: CASSESPGRMNTEAFF. The CDR3 DNA reads TGCGCCAGCAGTGAGTCCCCCGGGAGAATGAACACTGAAGCTTTCTTT.

V and J are TRBV5-1 and TRBJ2-1, with 7 bases lining up with TRBD1. Germline CDR1 and CDR2: SGHRS and YFSETQ. With 6 bases clipped from V and 9 bases from J, the junction kept 9 bases outside the gene matches. This CDR3 has 13 residues. The CDR3 loop is CASTQGVSSEQFF. In nucleotides, the CDR3 is TGCGCCAGCACCCAGGGGGTTAGCAGTGAGCAGTTCTTC. The entire variable domain, with the rest obtained from reference TRBV5-1 and TRBJ2-1, is as follows: KAGVTQTPRYLIKTRGQQVTLSCSPISGHRSVSWYQQTPGQGLQFLFEYFSETQRNKGNFPGRFSGRQFSNSRSEMNVSTLELGDSALYLCASTQGVSSEQFFGPGTRLTVL.